Below, 20 T cell receptor beta chains from the same sample are listed, as sequenced in a study of CD8+CD57+ T cells in acquired aplastic anemia. The study profiled TCR beta VDJ and CDR3 using genomic DNA as template. TCRdb re-analysed the reads in MiXCR, keeping a single row per CDR3 protein. The sample lists 180,000 or so distinct CDR3 sequences; about half were seen once. The sequencing input was sorted CD4+, CD8+, or CD8+CD57+ T cells (not recorded which) from PBMCs. These receptors were collected from a human donor in good health.

The table lists this clonotype with many counts. The V call is TRBV11-2, the J call TRBJ2-7; TRBD2 matches at 11 bases. Trimming cost V 4 bases and J 2 bases; bases outside gene matches: 10. In germline, CDR1 is SGHAT, CDR2 FQNNGV. The length of the CDR3 is 17 residues. CDR3 amino acids: CASSSSRGTSGPYEQYF. The CDR3 DNA sequence: TGTGCCAGCAGCTCATCCAGGGGGACTAGCGGACCCTACGAGCAGTACTTC.

The chain links TRBV5-4 to TRBJ2-7, with D possibly being TRBD1 (6 bases). Germline CDR1 reads SGHNT; CDR2 reads YYREEE (reference sequence). V lost 0 bases to trimming and J lost 2 bases, with 9 bases between them. The CDR3 extends over 14 amino acids. The chain's CDR3 is CASSLVGQPYEQYF. CDR3 DNA sequence: TGTGCCAGCAGCTTGGTGGGACAACCCTACGAGCAGTACTTC. Together with reference TRBV5-4 and TRBJ2-7, the CDR3 gives the full variable domain: ETGVTQSPTHLIKTRGQQVTLRCSSQSGHNTVSWYQQALGQGPQFIFQYYREEENGRGNFPPRFSGLQFPNYSSELNVNALELDDSALYLCASSLVGQPYEQYFGPGTRLTVT.

The chain employs TRBV7-6 and TRBJ1-3, with 7 bases aligning to TRBD1. This CDR3 is 14 amino acids long. V gave up 5 bases and J gave up 8 bases; unmatched junction bases: 9. From germline, CDR1 is SGHVS and CDR2 FNYEAQ. In nucleotides, the CDR3 is TGTGCCAGCAGCCCGGGACAGAGGGTGGACACCATATATTTT. Encoded protein: CASSPGQRVDTIYF.

This clonotype turned up a few times. The V and J genes are TRBV24-1 and TRBJ2-7; no reliable D call. The CDR3 is 16 amino acids. Trimming removed 4 bases at V and 6 bases at J, with 21 bases between. Germline CDR1 KGHDR, CDR2 SFDVKD. The CDR3 is CATSDPPPLLGCEQYF. The CDR3, as DNA: TGTGCCACCAGTGACCCCCCTCCCCTTCTAGGCTGCGAGCAGTACTTC.

The V call is TRBV24-1, the J call TRBJ2-3, with 8 bases that match TRBD2. Trimming at V came to 4 bases and at J to 4 bases, leaving 3 bases not matched to a gene. Germline values: CDR1 KGHDR, CDR2 SFDVKD. The CDR3 is 14 amino acids. In DNA form, the CDR3 reads TGTGCCACCAGTGACGCGACTAGCGCAGATACGCAGTATTTT. Its translation: CATSDATSADTQYF.

This clonotype was seen ten or more times. The V and J genes are TRBV20-1 and TRBJ2-3; 14 bases match TRBD2. Per the germline V gene, CDR1 is DFQATT and CDR2 is SNEGSKA (reference sequence). The CDR3 spans 17 residues. The ends lost 0 bases at V and 4 bases at J; junction bases unmatched: 6. The CDR3, as DNA: TGCAGTGCTAGAGAGACGGGACTAGCGGGAGAACCAGATACGCAGTATTTT. Translated, it gives CSARETGLAGEPDTQYF.

This clonotype turned up a few times. The genes are TRBV6-1 and TRBJ1-6; 10 nucleotides line up with TRBD1. This CDR3 is built from 13 residues. CDR1 is MNHNS and CDR2 is SASEGT in the germline V gene. Losses at the gene ends were 6 bases for V and 10 bases for J; bases not matched to a gene: 3. The CDR3 DNA reads TGTGCCAGCAGGGGGACAGGGGTGTCACCCCTCCACTTT. Translating it yields CASRGTGVSPLHF.

This clonotype was picked up a small number of times. The J gene is TRBJ1-2, the V gene TRBV6-1; 7 positions agree with TRBD1. Trimming took 5 bases from V and 8 from J; bases not matched to a gene: 14. CDR1 is MNHNS and CDR2 is SASEGT in the germline V gene. The CDR3 spans 15 residues. The DNA for the CDR3 is TGTGCCAGCAGTAAGAACGACAGGGCTTCTGCCGGCTACACCTTC. It encodes CASSKNDRASAGYTF.

V is TRBV24-1 and J is TRBJ2-3, with 7 bases lining up with TRBD2. V gave up 3 bases and J gave up 2 bases; unmatched junction bases: 4. Germline CDR1 KGHDR, CDR2 SFDVKD. This CDR3 spans 15 amino acids. CDR3 residues: CATSDPRDYTDTQYF. CDR3 sequence (DNA): TGTGCCACCAGTGATCCCCGGGACTACACAGATACGCAGTATTTT.

J is TRBJ1-5 and V is TRBV10-3; weak D call: TRBD1 (5 bases). CDR3 length: 13 amino acids. V was cut by 2 bases and J by 6 bases, with 8 bases left in between. The V gene's germline CDR1 is ENHRY and CDR2 SYGVKD. CDR3 nucleotides: TGTGCCATCAGTGAGGCAGGGAGTCAGCCCCAGCATTTT. As protein: CAISEAGSQPQHF.

V and J are TRBV7-2 and TRBJ2-3, with a weak D call TRBD2 (6 bases). CDR1 is SGHTA, CDR2 FQGNSA, per germline. This CDR3 has 15 amino acids. Trimming took off 3 bases at V and 0 bases at J, with 10 bases between the two ends. The CDR3 is CASSLGLPSTDTQYF. In DNA, the CDR3 is TGTGCCAGCAGCTTGGGACTTCCAAGCACAGATACGCAGTATTTT.

The chain joins TRBV15 to TRBJ2-3, with D possibly matching TRBD1 (6 bases). CDR1 is LNHNV and CDR2 is YYDKDF in the germline V gene (reference sequence). The ends were cut back, 4 bases at V and 1 base at J, with 12 bases in the middle. This CDR3 has 15 residues. The CDR3 loop reads CATSKGQTRTDTQYF. The DNA for the CDR3 is TGTGCCACCAGCAAGGGACAAACGCGCACAGATACGCAGTATTTT.

This clonotype was detected ten times or more. The rearrangement links TRBV19 to TRBJ2-1; 7 bases fit TRBD2. CDR1 is LNHDA and CDR2 is SQIVND in the germline V gene (reference sequence). The CDR3 sequence is 17 residues long. V lost 0 bases to trimming and J lost 2 bases; unmatched junction nucleotides: 7. The CDR3 is CASSIEQAGIAYNEQFF. For the CDR3, the DNA is TGTGCCAGTAGTATAGAGCAAGCGGGAATCGCCTACAATGAGCAGTTCTTC.

This clonotype has just a few counts. The V and J genes are TRBV6-1 and TRBJ1-1, with a tentative D call TRBD1 (5 bases). Trimming took off 6 bases at V and 3 bases at J, with 17 bases between the two ends. CDR3 length: 15 residues. From germline, CDR1 is MNHNS and CDR2 SASEGT. The CDR3 DNA reads TGTGCCAGCAGCCCCGGGGGGAAGGGGTACACTGAAGCTTTCTTT. Encoded protein: CASSPGGKGYTEAFF.

The chain links TRBV25-1 to TRBJ2-1; D might be TRBD2 (5 bases). The CDR3 sequence is 15 residues long. In germline, CDR1 is MGHDK, CDR2 SYGVNS. The germline V and J ends were trimmed by 5 bases and 4 bases, with 15 bases remaining between them. The CDR3 DNA follows: TGTGCCAGCAGTAAGGAAGGAGGACCGTACAATGAGCAGTTCTTC. Translated, it gives CASSKEGGPYNEQFF. Supplemented by reference TRBV25-1 and TRBJ2-1, the full variable domain reads EADIYQTPRYLVIGTGKKITLECSQTMGHDKMYWYQQDPGMELHLIHYSYGVNSTEKGDLSSESTVSRIRTEHFPLTLESARPSHTSQYLCASSKEGGPYNEQFFGPGTRLTVL.

This clonotype was detected many times. The V and J genes are TRBV5-6 and TRBJ2-7; 7 positions agree with TRBD1. V gave up 2 bases and J gave up 6 bases; unmatched junction bases: 5. This CDR3 region has 13 residues. CDR1 is SGHDT and CDR2 is YYEEEE in the germline V gene. The CDR3 here is CASSFNRGGEQYF. DNA of the CDR3: TGTGCCAGCAGCTTTAACAGGGGTGGCGAGCAGTACTTC.

In this sample, this clonotype turned up many times. CDR3 amino acids: CASSDQGSGANVLTF. CDR3 nucleotide sequence: TGTGCCAGTAGTGATCAGGGTTCTGGGGCCAACGTCCTGACTTTC. The J gene is TRBJ2-6, the V gene TRBV19; weak D call: TRBD1 (5 bases). This CDR3 has 15 amino acids. Germline V gene data show CDR1 as LNHDA and CDR2 as SQIVND (reference sequence). The V and J ends lost 5 bases and 1 base respectively, with 9 bases between them.

The rearrangement joins TRBV20-1 to TRBJ2-7; 16 bases map to TRBD2. V trimming: 0 bases; J trimming: 3 bases; junction bases outside the gene matches: 5. Germline-derived CDR1 and CDR2 are DFQATT and SNEGSKA (reference sequence). This CDR3 contains 17 residues. The CDR3: CSAREGLAGGPGYEQYF. The CDR3 DNA follows: TGCAGTGCTAGAGAGGGACTAGCGGGGGGGCCAGGCTACGAGCAGTACTTC.

In regard to this clonotype: A much larger clone is a single base away; this may be a read error. The V gene is TRBV5-1, the J gene TRBJ2-3; D gene ambiguous. With 3 bases removed from V and 6 bases from J, the gap between germline ends came to 17 bases. The CDR3 loop spans 15 amino acids. CDR1 is SGHRS and CDR2 is YFSETQ in the germline V gene. This CDR3 is CASSSEGLEADTQYF. The CDR3 DNA sequence: TGCGCCAGCAGCTCGGAAGGGCTAGAGGCCGATACGCAGTATTTT.

This clonotype has at least ten counts. V is TRBV5-4 and J is TRBJ2-5; a possible D gene is TRBD1 (5 bases). The CDR3 runs 13 residues. The V gene lost 4 bases and the J gene lost 3 bases, with 10 bases spanning the gap. Germline V gene sequence: CDR1 SGHNT, CDR2 YYREEE (reference sequence). The CDR3 is CASSLTAEETQYF. The DNA of the CDR3 is TGTGCCAGCAGCCTGACAGCAGAAGAGACCCAGTACTTC. Based on the CDR3 plus reference TRBV5-4 and TRBJ2-5, the full variable domain is ETGVTQSPTHLIKTRGQQVTLRCSSQSGHNTVSWYQQALGQGPQFIFQYYREEENGRGNFPPRFSGLQFPNYSSELNVNALELDDSALYLCASSLTAEETQYFGPGTRLLVL.